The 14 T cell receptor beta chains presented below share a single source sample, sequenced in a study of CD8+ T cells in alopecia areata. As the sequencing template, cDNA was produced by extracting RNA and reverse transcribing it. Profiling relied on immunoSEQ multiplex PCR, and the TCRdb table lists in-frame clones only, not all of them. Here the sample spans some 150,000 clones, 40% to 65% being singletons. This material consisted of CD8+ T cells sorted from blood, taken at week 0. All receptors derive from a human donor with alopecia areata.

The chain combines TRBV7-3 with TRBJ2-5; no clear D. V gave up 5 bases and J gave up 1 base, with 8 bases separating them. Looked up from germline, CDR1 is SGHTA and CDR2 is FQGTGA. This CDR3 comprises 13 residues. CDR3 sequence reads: CASSPILQETQYF. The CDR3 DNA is TGTGCCAGCAGCCCCATACTCCAAGAGACCCAGTACTTC.

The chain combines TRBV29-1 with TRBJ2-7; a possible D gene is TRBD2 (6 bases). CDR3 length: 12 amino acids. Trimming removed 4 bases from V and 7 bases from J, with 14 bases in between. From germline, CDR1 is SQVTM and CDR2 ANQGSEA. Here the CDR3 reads CSVGSGGSEQYF. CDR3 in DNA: TGCAGCGTTGGATCTGGGGGGAGTGAGCAGTACTTC.

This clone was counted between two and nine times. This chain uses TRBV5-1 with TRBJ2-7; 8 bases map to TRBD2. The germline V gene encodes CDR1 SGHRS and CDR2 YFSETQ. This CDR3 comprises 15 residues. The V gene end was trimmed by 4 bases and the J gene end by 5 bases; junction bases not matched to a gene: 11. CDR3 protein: CASSALAATVDEQYF. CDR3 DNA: TGCGCCAGCAGCGCACTAGCGGCGACGGTCGACGAGCAGTACTTC.

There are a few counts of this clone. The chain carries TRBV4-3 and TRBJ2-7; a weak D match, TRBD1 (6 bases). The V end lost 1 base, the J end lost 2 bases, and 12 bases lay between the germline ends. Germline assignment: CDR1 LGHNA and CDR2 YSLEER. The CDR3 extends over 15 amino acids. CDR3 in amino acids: CASSQALGATYEQYF. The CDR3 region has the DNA TGCGCCAGCAGCCAAGCGTTGGGGGCTACCTACGAGCAGTACTTC.

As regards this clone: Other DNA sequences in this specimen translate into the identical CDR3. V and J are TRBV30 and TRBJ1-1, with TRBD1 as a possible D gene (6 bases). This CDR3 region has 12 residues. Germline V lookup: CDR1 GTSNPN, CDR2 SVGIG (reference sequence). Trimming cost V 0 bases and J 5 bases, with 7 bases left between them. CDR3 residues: CAWSVRGTEAFF. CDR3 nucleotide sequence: TGTGCCTGGAGTGTAAGGGGGACTGAAGCTTTCTTT.

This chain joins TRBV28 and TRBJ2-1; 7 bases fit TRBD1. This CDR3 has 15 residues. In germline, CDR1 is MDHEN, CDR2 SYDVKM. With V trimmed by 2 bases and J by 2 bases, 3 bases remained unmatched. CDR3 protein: CASSLVQGAYNEQFF. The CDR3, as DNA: TGTGCCAGCAGTTTAGTCCAGGGGGCCTACAATGAGCAGTTCTTC.

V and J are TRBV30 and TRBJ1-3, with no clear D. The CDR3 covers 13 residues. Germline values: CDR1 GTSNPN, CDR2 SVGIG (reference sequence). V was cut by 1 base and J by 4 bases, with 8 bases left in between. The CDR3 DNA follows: TGTGCCTGGAGTGCCGGCATCGGAAACACCATATATTTT. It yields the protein CAWSAGIGNTIYF.

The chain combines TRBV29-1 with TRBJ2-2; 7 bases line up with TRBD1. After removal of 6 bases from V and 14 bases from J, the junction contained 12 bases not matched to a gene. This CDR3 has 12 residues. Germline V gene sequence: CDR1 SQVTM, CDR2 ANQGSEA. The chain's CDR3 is CSVDTGTEELFF. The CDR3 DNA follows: TGCAGCGTAGACACCGGGACAGAGGAACTGTTTTTT.

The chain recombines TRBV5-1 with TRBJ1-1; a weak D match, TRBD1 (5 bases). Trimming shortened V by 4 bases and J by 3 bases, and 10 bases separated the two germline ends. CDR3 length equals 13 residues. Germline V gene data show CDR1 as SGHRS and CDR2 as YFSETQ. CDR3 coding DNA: TGCGCCAGCAGCGCTACAGGCGACACTGAAGCTTTCTTT. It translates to CASSATGDTEAFF.

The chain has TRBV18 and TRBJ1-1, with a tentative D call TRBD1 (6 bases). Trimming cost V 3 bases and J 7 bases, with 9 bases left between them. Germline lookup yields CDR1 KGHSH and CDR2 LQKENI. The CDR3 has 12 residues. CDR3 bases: TGTGCCAGCTCACCCCCGGGACATGAAGCTTTCTTT. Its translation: CASSPPGHEAFF.

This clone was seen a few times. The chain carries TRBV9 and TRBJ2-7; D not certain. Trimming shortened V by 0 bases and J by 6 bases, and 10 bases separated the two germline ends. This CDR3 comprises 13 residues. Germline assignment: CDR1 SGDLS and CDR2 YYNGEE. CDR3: CASSVGQRSEQYF. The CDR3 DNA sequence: TGTGCCAGCAGCGTAGGCCAGCGAAGCGAGCAGTACTTC.

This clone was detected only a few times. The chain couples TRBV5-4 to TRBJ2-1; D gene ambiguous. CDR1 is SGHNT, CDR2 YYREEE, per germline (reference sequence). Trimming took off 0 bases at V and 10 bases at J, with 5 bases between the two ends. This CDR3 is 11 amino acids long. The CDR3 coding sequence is TGTGCCAGCAGCTTGGGTCGCGAGCAGTTCTTC. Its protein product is CASSLGREQFF.

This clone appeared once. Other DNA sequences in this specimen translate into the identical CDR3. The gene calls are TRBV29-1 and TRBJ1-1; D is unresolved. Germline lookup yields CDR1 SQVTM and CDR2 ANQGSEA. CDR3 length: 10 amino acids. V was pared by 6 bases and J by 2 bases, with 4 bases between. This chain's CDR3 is CSVLNTEAFF. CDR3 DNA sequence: TGCAGCGTCCTAAACACTGAAGCTTTCTTT.

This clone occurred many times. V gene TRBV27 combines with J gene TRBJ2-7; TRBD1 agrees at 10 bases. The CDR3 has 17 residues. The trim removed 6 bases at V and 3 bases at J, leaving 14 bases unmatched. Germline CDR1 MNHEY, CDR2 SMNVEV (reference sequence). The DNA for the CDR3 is TGTGCCAGCAGCGCGAGGCTTGGACAGGGGGAGGGCTACGAGCAGTACTTC. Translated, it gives CASSARLGQGEGYEQYF.